This T cell receptor beta chain was profiled in a study of blood T cell repertoires in COVID-19. In the study overall: Donors in the United States, Italy and Spain gave samples during acute or convalescent COVID-19. PBMCs, B-cell-depleted T cells, or T cells were the source of the cDNA or gDNA that made up the material.

Original data processing: Using reference gene primer amplification, nucleated cell counts were estimated. The data were produced by immunoSEQ multiplex PCR, yet TCRdb's version contains in-frame clones alone and is incomplete. V and J calls and clone size are as listed in that table; D and trimming were resolved from the DNA. The data contain roughly 130,000 clones, roughly four fifths of them singletons. The CDR3 spans 17 residues. Germline V gene data show CDR1 as SSHAT and CDR2 as FNYEAQ (reference sequence). V lost 3 bases to trimming and J lost 0 bases, with 12 bases between them. The chain employs TRBV7-7 and TRBJ1-6; possibly TRBD1 for D (6 bases). This clonotype was sampled from a woman in her sixties or seventies with acute or convalescent COVID-19. The specimen was peripheral blood. The CDR3 coding sequence is TGTGCCAGCAGCTTCTGGGCGGACAGCTCCTATAATTCACCCCTCCACTTT. It specifies CASSFWADSSYNSPLHF.